This T cell receptor (beta chain) was profiled in a study of Graves' ophthalmopathy and Graves' hyperthyroidism (dated by TCRdb to about 2018). Notes on the research overall: Peripheral blood was collected at initial diagnosis, prior to any treatment. The study used TCR beta repertoire signatures to distinguish Graves' ophthalmopathy from Graves' hyperthyroidism and to predict progression to ophthalmopathy. In total, 135 blood samples were TCR-sequenced: approximately 42 ophthalmopathy, around 75 hyperthyroidism and about 17 hyperthyroidism-to-ophthalmopathy patients. To explore V-J signatures that separate ophthalmopathy from hyperthyroidism, a discovery set of about 96 patients was enrolled, consisting of roughly 45 with ophthalmopathy and roughly 60 with stable hyperthyroidism. An independent validation cohort comprised about 20 hyperthyroidism patients and roughly 15 patients who later progressed from hyperthyroidism to ophthalmopathy. T-cell repertoires of thyroid tissue and blood were compared in over five hyperthyroidism patients. After sampling, hyperthyroidism patients received methimazole starting at 30 mg daily, and ophthalmopathy patients received high-dose intravenous methylprednisolone. The 100 discovery patients were divided at random into training and test sets in a 7:3 ratio. On the study overall, not on this receptor specifically: In cross-validation, the 13-signature model distinguished ophthalmopathy from stable hyperthyroidism with less than 90% sensitivity and around 81% specificity, while in the test set the corresponding values were about 80% and 75%. In validation, the model predicted ophthalmopathy progression with 55% to 71% sensitivity and roughly 78% specificity; fewer than 15 predicted patients were CT-confirmed with GO in a median of approximately 6.5 months. Sample size was not predetermined statistically, and investigators were not blinded to group allocation. Most of the expanded thyroid clonotypes with a frequency above 0.001 were also detected in blood, and it was suggested that the thyroid immune response may be reflected by blood repertoires.

This clonotype was counted at least ten times. Its recognized antigen is unknown. Per-nucleotide qualities are absent, and no much larger clonotype sits a single base away. Hyperthyroidism was considered stable if no progression to ophthalmopathy occurred within 18 months of follow-up. Hyperthyroidism patients were newly diagnosed, were aged 18 to 65 years, and had a disease duration under 2 months. Patients were excluded if they had other autoimmune diseases, uncontrolled infections, pregnancy or lactation. Clinical symptoms, serum thyroxine, TRAb, thyroid ultrasound and orbital computed tomography were used for diagnosis. Using Ficoll-Paque density gradient centrifugation, PBMCs were isolated from less than 11 ml of fresh peripheral blood. Total RNA was extracted with Trizol reagent and quality-checked on an Agilent 2100 Bioanalyzer. TCR beta CDR3 regions were amplified from RNA transcripts for repertoire sequencing. The first round of RT-PCR was done with HTBI primers and the Qiagen OneStep RT-PCR kit, and was followed by a second round of multiplex PCR, then size selection and purification. Libraries were sequenced on an Illumina HiSeq2000 using paired-end 100 bp reads. The source study handled its data this way. SOAPnuke was used for read processing, and reads with adapters, uncalled bases, a mean Phred below 15, or no exact constant-primer or identifier match were discarded. High-quality paired reads were merged with COPE v1.2.5. Each unique nucleotide sequence was treated as a clonotype, and MiTCR v1.1 was used to align the clonotypes to the IMGT TRB V, D and J references. Only V-J combinations with frequency above 0.0001 were analysed, covering approximately 99% of repertoires. For each V-J combination, a TCR clonal expansion and chaos score was defined as F50 clonal expansion divided by the chaos observed in the TCRdist matrix. Welch's t-statistics and random forest were used to narrow the features down to about twelve V-J combinations, which were then fed into a naive Bayes classifier. The similarity between thyroid and blood repertoires was quantified using the Morisita-Horn index. TCRdb handled the public reads itself, with Q25 trimming in fastp and clone calling in MiXCR, and kept productive beta chains. All rows with the same CDR3 protein become a single entry with the most common DNA and genes. What appears here as the V and J calls and clone size reflects TCRdb's work, not the paper's. This sample gives hundreds of thousands of distinct CDR3 sequences in total; about a fifth of them show up just once. Approximately 7.7% of the sample rests with the top ten.

For this chain, trimming is 6 bases at the V end and 0 bases at the J end, and the number of junction bases without a gene match is 3. Taken from the germline V gene (reference sequence), the CDR1 and CDR2 loops are DFQATT and SNEGSKA. There are 13 amino acids in the CDR3, from cysteine to phenylalanine inclusive. Kept here is only the CDR3 DNA, which spans 39 bases and is read in frame from base 1. This sequence originates from a woman between 18 and 30 years old with stable Graves' hyperthyroidism. Some clones in this sample may be carry-over from other donors' samples. Donor details come from another sample of the same person, matched by shared clones. Sequencing used peripheral blood. Recombination joined TRBV20-1 with TRBJ2-5, and TRBD2 aligns with 8 junction nucleotides. The encoded CDR3 is CSAKRENQETQYF. The bases read TGCAGTGCGAAGCGGGAGAACCAAGAGACCCAGTACTTC.